This TCR beta chain was recorded in a study of cytomegalovirus exposure and HLA in healthy donors (dated by TCRdb to the late 2010s). For the study in its entirety: An earlier analysis of several hundred of the donors reported roughly 270 Gb of sequence data and some 120 million unique TCR beta sequences from some 180 million T cells. About 280 gigabases of sequencing data and around 80 million unique TCR sequences made up an early release that covered 500 to 700 HLA-typed donors. Of the approximately 400 genotyped donors, over 80% were placed in the genetic ancestry cluster associated with self-reported Caucasian donors. The study aimed to test whether cataloging public T cell receptors could reveal signatures of past pathogen exposure. The study profiled the T cell repertoires of under 700 subjects by immunosequencing and related them to cytomegalovirus serostatus. Besides the first cohort of about 730 subjects, a separate validation cohort made up of over 100 different subjects was used. The study combined high-throughput TCR immunosequencing, statistical association of individual TCRs with disease status, and machine learning to predict cytomegalovirus infection status. To study patterns of TCR occurrence, a later analysis re-analyzed previously published TCR beta repertoires from 650 to 750 donors and added high-resolution HLA genotyping. In the later analysis, no new phenotypic data were used to find candidate immune exposures; instead, reliance was placed on TCR beta sequences and their occurrence across donors. To decide whether each TCR beta V gene segment behaved as functional or pseudogenic, an earlier analysis of approximately 600 of the donors relied on high-throughput TCR beta sequencing. Donor age, sex, ethnicity and CMV serostatus were compiled alongside the repertoire data. In a later genetic analysis, genome-wide SNP genotypes for 398 of the 666 donors were used, and that subset was treated as a discovery cohort. Every discovery cohort repertoire had been produced on one sequencing platform. HLA typing included class I and class II loci at four-digit resolution. Typing coverage varied by locus: about 629-630 donors for A, B, C, DRB1 and DQB1; about 520 for DQA1; 600 to 610 for DPA1; more than 450 for DPB1. Four or five DR-DQ haplotypes were handled as single units for association and clustering, since linkage in the cohort was strong. Across around 400 genotyped donors of the cohort, an average of roughly 230,000 unique TCR beta nucleotide sequences per donor were sequenced, and 15% to 20% of those sequences were non-productive. Study-wide findings and limitations: Compared with equally common non-associated chains, HLA-associated TCR beta chains in a later analysis were more clonally expanded and had lower generation probabilities. In an earlier analysis of fewer than 750 of the donors, most TCR beta V segments were observed in productive rearrangements about 87% or about 30% of the time, broadly matching IMGT annotations. An association between a missense DCLRE1C variant and V-gene and J-gene trimming of TCR beta chains was found in a later genetic analysis and replicated in an independent cohort. Presence/absence analyses assumed roughly uniform sequencing depth across donors, an assumption that may not hold. Because counts were too low, about 15 rarely observed V segments, including chromosome 9 orphons, were left out of the earlier analysis of 500 to 750 of the donors. Because some donors lacked HLA typing at each locus, the association tests relied only on the typed subset. Three of the identified cytomegalovirus-associated TCR beta chains were confirmed in vitro to be specific for cytomegalovirus antigens. In a later analysis, most CMV-associated TCR beta chains were found to appear HLA-restricted, with HLA associations seemingly driven largely by CMV exposure. Some IMGT-functional V segments, including TRBV6-2 and TRBV6-3, could not be distinguished by the 87-base-pair reads and were therefore excluded. A later genetic analysis reported fewer N-insertions in productive TCRs among donors in an Asian-associated ancestry cluster than the 666-donor mean. The sequencing pipeline was judged likely to have produced a cluster of highly shared sequence variants as a technical artifact. A later analysis associated about 17,000 TCR beta sequences with specific HLA alleles at a false discovery rate of 0.05. A further reported finding was that TCR beta sequences accurately predicted the HLA-A and HLA-B alleles for most subjects in the first cohort. This cohort had only TCR beta chains sequenced, and the lack of alpha or paired-chain data limited which features could be detected. Linkage disequilibrium might explain the correlated functional status among segregating V segments, but an unknown experimental factor could not be ruled out. Cytomegalovirus status was reported to be diagnosed by the classifier with high specificity and sensitivity in both the original and validation cohorts. It was suggested by the authors that the approach could potentially be generalized to other disease states and immunological phenotypes. While some public TCRs were present in many individuals, most TCR sequences turned up only very rarely across donors. In a later analysis, TCR association rates were found to vary across HLA loci, with the most associated TCRs seen for DRB1 alleles and the fewest for HLA-C alleles. For the cohort, immune exposure information was limited to CMV serostatus. Strong co-occurrence of HLA alleles, especially DR and DQ, made assigning TCR associations to individual alleles difficult. A total of fewer than 200 TCR beta chains were listed by the study as associated with cytomegalovirus. According to a later analysis, parvovirus B19, influenza, CMV and Epstein-Barr virus appeared linked to several top co-occurrence clusters.

V is clipped by 2 bases and J by 1 base, and the sequence between their germline boundaries is 6 bases long. From the cysteine up to the phenylalanine, the CDR3 has a length of 14 residues. The read is trimmed to its CDR3 DNA, 42 bases read in frame from base 1. The germline V gene (reference sequence) sets CDR1 to SEHNR and CDR2 to FQNEAQ. Libraries were prepared through the immunoSEQ multiplex PCR assay. For the multiplex PCR, a mixture combining 60 forward primers for TCR Vbeta segments and 13 reverse primers for TCR Jbeta segments was used. The CDR3 region of rearranged TCR beta genes was amplified from genomic DNA with a multiplex PCR assay. The amplified TCR beta libraries were sequenced on the Illumina HiSeq System as 87-base-pair reads. The original pipeline was this. In a later analysis, approximately 74 million unique TCR beta chains were counted across the roughly 670 repertoires, and about 10 million of these chains were shared by at least two donors. A nearest-neighbor algorithm error-corrected the raw reads and collapsed the reads into unique sequences, merging closely related sequences to remove PCR and sequencing errors. V, D and J gene segments were assigned by aligning CDR3 sequences to IMGT reference sequences. Each retained sequence needed at least a six-nucleotide match to both a V gene segment and a J gene segment. Rearrangements were classified as productive when the CDR3 lacked stop codons and remained in frame with V and J, and all other rearrangements were classified as non-productive. Following IMGT convention, CDR3 was defined as the stretch from the second conserved V-encoded cysteine up to the conserved J-encoded phenylalanine. Sequences without an unambiguous match to a single V gene segment were excluded from the earlier analysis of about 600 of the donors. In an earlier analysis of around 600 of the donors, V segments were called functional above 56.7% productive rearrangements and were called segregating when the between-donor standard deviation exceeded 5%. A statistical classification framework was built to diagnose cytomegalovirus status from the catalog of TCR beta chain sequences. In a later analysis, V and J genes were assigned by comparing TCR nucleotide sequences against IMGT/GENE-DB human TR gene sequences. In a later analysis, CDR3 sequences and most-parsimonious VDJ recombination scenarios were assigned using the TCRdist pipeline. In a later analysis, each TCR beta chain was defined by its CDR3 amino acid sequence together with its V-gene family, and reads without a unique V-gene family were excluded. As a way to deal with suspected cross-contamination and a sequencing artifact, a later analysis dropped approximately 570 nucleotide sequences that were highly shared and had low generation probability. A later analysis calculated a clonal expansion index for each public chain from normalized within-repertoire ranks of inferred template counts. A later analysis computed generation probabilities with a VDJ recombination model fitted to out-of-frame rearrangements, and checked the results against IGoR. In a later analysis, hypergeometric tests were used to score TCR-TCR, TCR-HLA and TCR-CMV co-occurrence, with a repertoire-size bias correction applied to TCR pairs. A later analysis estimated false discovery rates by permuting HLA or CMV assignments 20 times. A later analysis grouped co-occurring TCRs with DBSCAN, adding TCRdist sequence similarity when clustering within HLA-allele-positive subsets. For co-occurrence clustering, repertoires with fewer than 30,000 or more than 120,000 public chains were excluded, along with five or six repertoires with anomalous nucleotide sharing. This is the immuneACCESS table as TCRdb keeps it, with only in-frame sequences that have V and J called. A part of the clones is gone; compared with another copy, unresolved V genes explain less than half, and the rest is unexplained. That table furnishes V, J and clone size, whereas the DNA furnished D and trimming. The sample yields 80,000 or so clones; about 76% were counted once. The ten largest make up over 10% of the sample.

This clone is a singleton in its sample. The antigen it recognizes is unknown. Per-base quality was not reported, and no clone a single base away is much larger than it. The cohort was made up of approximately 670 healthy bone marrow donors. All cohort members were sampled while nominally healthy, although unrecorded immune exposures were likely present. The donor was CMV seropositive and was included in the group of 250 to 300 seropositive cohort members. A peripheral blood sample was provided by each donor, and peripheral blood mononuclear cells were used for TCR beta sequencing. The Qiagen DNeasy Blood Extraction Kit was used to extract genomic DNA from the blood cell samples.

Sequencing used PBMCs. The TCR comes from a male donor in good health and CMV-seropositive. The V and J segments used are TRBV7-9 and TRBJ2-4; the D region possibly corresponds to TRBD2 (5 bases align). CDR3 region: CASSLRGAKNIQYF. The DNA is as follows: TGTGCCAGCAGCTTAAGAGGGGCCAAAAACATTCAGTACTTC.